Listed below are T cell receptor beta chains from one sample, sequenced in a study of cytomegalovirus exposure and HLA in healthy donors. TCRdb's table, derived via immunoSEQ multiplex PCR, lists solely in-frame clones and lacks some. Among 150,000 or so clones listed, more than 75% were seen once. The source material was PBMCs. The receptors were gathered from a woman in her thirties or forties in good health and CMV-seronegative. CDR3s include the opening cysteine and the closing phenylalanine or tryptophan. The order of the fields is D gene, V gene, clone size, J gene, CDR3 length, CDR3 DNA, CDR3 protein. A D gene is named only where the DNA matches it firmly. Size tells how often a clone was seen (once, few, many) or the class of an expanded clone, and some rows leave it out.

D gene: NA
V gene: TRBV7-3
clone size: NA
J gene: TRBJ2-5
CDR3 length: 15
CDR3 DNA: TGTGCCAGCAGCTTCCTATCCGGGGGTCAAGGAACCCAGTACTTC
CDR3 protein: CASSFLSGGQGTQYF

D gene: TRBD1
V gene: TRBV28
clone size: NA
J gene: TRBJ2-4
CDR3 length: 14
CDR3 DNA: TGTGCCAGCAGTTTAAGGGCAGGGGGAGTCATTCAGTACTTC
CDR3 protein: CASSLRAGGVIQYF

D gene: NA
V gene: TRBV4-2
clone size: NA
J gene: TRBJ2-1
CDR3 length: 17
CDR3 DNA: TGTGCCAGCAGCCAAGATTCGAGGGCTAACCTCTACAATGAGCAGTTCTTC
CDR3 protein: CASSQDSRANLYNEQFF

D gene: NA
V gene: TRBV7-9
clone size: once
J gene: TRBJ2-7
CDR3 length: 12
CDR3 DNA: TGTGCCAGCAGTCCCACAGTCTACGAGCAGTACTTC
CDR3 protein: CASSPTVYEQYF

D gene: NA
V gene: TRBV29-1
clone size: NA
J gene: TRBJ2-7
CDR3 length: 11
CDR3 DNA: TGCAGCGTTGTGGTAGCCTACGAGCAGTACTTC
CDR3 protein: CSVVVAYEQYF

D gene: NA
V gene: TRBV2
clone size: NA
J gene: TRBJ1-1
CDR3 length: 14
CDR3 DNA: TGTGCCAGCAACCGGCACACAGGGAACACTGAAGCTTTCTTT
CDR3 protein: CASNRHTGNTEAFF

D gene: NA
V gene: TRBV27
clone size: NA
J gene: TRBJ2-1
CDR3 length: 13
CDR3 DNA: TGTGCCAGCAGAGGACTGGGAAGGGGGGAGCAGTTCTTC
CDR3 protein: CASRGLGRGEQFF

D gene: NA
V gene: TRBV5-6
clone size: few
J gene: TRBJ1-6
CDR3 length: 16
CDR3 DNA: TGTGCCAGCAGCTTGGCCGGGGTAGGGTCTAATTCACCCCTCCACTTT
CDR3 protein: CASSLAGVGSNSPLHF

D gene: TRBD1
V gene: TRBV19
clone size: NA
J gene: TRBJ1-2
CDR3 length: 15
CDR3 DNA: TGTGCCAGTAGTCACTGGACAGGGCCCCTCGCTGGCTACACCTTC
CDR3 protein: CASSHWTGPLAGYTF

D gene: NA
V gene: TRBV5-6
clone size: NA
J gene: TRBJ2-7
CDR3 length: 13
CDR3 DNA: TGTGCCAGCAAATTTTATAGCGTTGAGGAGCAGTACTTC
CDR3 protein: CASKFYSVEEQYF

D gene: NA
V gene: TRBV29-1
clone size: NA
J gene: TRBJ2-7
CDR3 length: 13
CDR3 DNA: TGCAGCACGAGGACAGGGAGGGCCCACGAGCAGTACTTC
CDR3 protein: CSTRTGRAHEQYF

D gene: NA
V gene: TRBV28
clone size: NA
J gene: TRBJ2-5
CDR3 length: 15
CDR3 DNA: TGTGCCAGCAGGGCGGGACAGAACCTAGGAGAGACCCAGTACTTC
CDR3 protein: CASRAGQNLGETQYF

D gene: NA
V gene: TRBV5-4
clone size: NA
J gene: TRBJ2-1
CDR3 length: 12
CDR3 DNA: TGTGCCAGCAGCCGAGGGCCCCGTGAGCAGTTCTTC
CDR3 protein: CASSRGPREQFF

D gene: NA
V gene: TRBV28
clone size: NA
J gene: TRBJ2-3
CDR3 length: 17
CDR3 DNA: TGTGCCAGCAGTTTATGGAGGGCGCGAGATGGCACAGATACGCAGTATTTT
CDR3 protein: CASSLWRARDGTDTQYF

D gene: NA
V gene: TRBV25-1
clone size: NA
J gene: TRBJ1-1
CDR3 length: 12
CDR3 DNA: TGTGCCAGCAGGGGGCAGTACACTGAAGCTTTCTTT
CDR3 protein: CASRGQYTEAFF

D gene: NA
V gene: TRBV2
clone size: NA
J gene: TRBJ1-5
CDR3 length: 13
CDR3 DNA: TGTGCCAGCAGCCTGACAGGAAATCAGCCCCAGCATTTT
CDR3 protein: CASSLTGNQPQHF

D gene: TRBD1
V gene: TRBV4-1
clone size: NA
J gene: TRBJ1-2
CDR3 length: 18
CDR3 DNA: TGCGCCAGCAGCCAAGTCCCCCGCCGGACAGGGGGCGAGTATGGCTACACCTTC
CDR3 protein: CASSQVPRRTGGEYGYTF

D gene: NA
V gene: TRBV7-2
clone size: few
J gene: TRBJ1-1
CDR3 length: 14
CDR3 DNA: TGTGCCAGCAGCTTAGGACAGCTTCACACTGAAGCTTTCTTT
CDR3 protein: CASSLGQLHTEAFF

D gene: NA
V gene: TRBV5-1
clone size: once
J gene: TRBJ2-1
CDR3 length: 16
CDR3 DNA: TGCGCCAGCAGCTTGGTGGCGGGGCAACCCGACAATGAGCAGTTCTTC
CDR3 protein: CASSLVAGQPDNEQFF

D gene: NA
V gene: TRBV6-5
clone size: NA
J gene: TRBJ2-2
CDR3 length: 16
CDR3 DNA: TGTGCCAGCAGTTACTCGATTCTGGCTAGAGGTGGGGAGCTGTTTTTT
CDR3 protein: CASSYSILARGGELFF

D gene: TRBD1
V gene: TRBV20-1
clone size: NA
J gene: TRBJ1-2
CDR3 length: 11
CDR3 DNA: TGCAGTGCTACGACAGGGCATGGCTACACCTTC
CDR3 protein: CSATTGHGYTF

D gene: NA
V gene: TRBV19
clone size: NA
J gene: TRBJ1-6
CDR3 length: 14
CDR3 DNA: TGTGCCAGTAGTACTAATTCCGTGGATTCACCCCTCCACTTT
CDR3 protein: CASSTNSVDSPLHF

D gene: NA
V gene: TRBV19
clone size: NA
J gene: TRBJ2-3
CDR3 length: 12
CDR3 DNA: TGTGCCAGTAGTCGCGCTAGTGATACGCAGTATTTT
CDR3 protein: CASSRASDTQYF

D gene: TRBD1
V gene: TRBV27
clone size: NA
J gene: TRBJ1-2
CDR3 length: 13
CDR3 DNA: TGTGCCAGCAGCACAGGAGACAGGGCTCGCTACACCTTC
CDR3 protein: CASSTGDRARYTF

D gene: NA
V gene: TRBV2
clone size: NA
J gene: TRBJ2-1
CDR3 length: 11
CDR3 DNA: TGTGCCAGCAGCCCGTACAATGAGCAGTTCTTC
CDR3 protein: CASSPYNEQFF

D gene: NA
V gene: TRBV29-1
clone size: NA
J gene: TRBJ2-5
CDR3 length: 15
CDR3 DNA: TGCAGCGTTGAAGCCTATGGGCAGTACCAAGAGACCCAGTACTTC
CDR3 protein: CSVEAYGQYQETQYF

D gene: NA
V gene: TRBV7-8
clone size: NA
J gene: TRBJ1-2
CDR3 length: 15
CDR3 DNA: TGTGCCAGCAGCCGGAGAGGGGGGGGCAACTATGGCTACACCTTC
CDR3 protein: CASSRRGGGNYGYTF

D gene: NA
V gene: TRBV27
clone size: NA
J gene: TRBJ2-7
CDR3 length: 14
CDR3 DNA: TGTGCCAGCAGTTTAAAGGGGCAAACCTACGAGCAGTACTTC
CDR3 protein: CASSLKGQTYEQYF

D gene: TRBD1
V gene: TRBV4-1
clone size: NA
J gene: TRBJ1-2
CDR3 length: 17
CDR3 DNA: TGCGCCAGCAGCCAACCTTTCGACGACAGGGGGAGGTATGGCTACACCTTC
CDR3 protein: CASSQPFDDRGRYGYTF

D gene: TRBD1
V gene: TRBV7-7
clone size: NA
J gene: TRBJ2-6
CDR3 length: 17
CDR3 DNA: TGTGCCAGCAGCCCCGGACAGGGTTTAGCTGGGGCCAACGGCCTGACTTTC
CDR3 protein: CASSPGQGLAGANGLTF

D gene: NA
V gene: TRBV11-2
clone size: NA
J gene: TRBJ2-7
CDR3 length: 11
CDR3 DNA: TGTGCCAGCAGCGCTACCTACGAGCAGTACTTC
CDR3 protein: CASSATYEQYF

D gene: TRBD2
V gene: TRBV2
clone size: NA
J gene: TRBJ2-1
CDR3 length: 14
CDR3 DNA: TGTGCCAGCAGTGGAGGGAGGGCCTCCAATGAGCAGTTCTTC
CDR3 protein: CASSGGRASNEQFF

D gene: TRBD1
V gene: TRBV4-3
clone size: few
J gene: TRBJ1-6
CDR3 length: 14
CDR3 DNA: TGCGCCAGCAGCCGAGACAGGGGAAATTCACCCCTCCACTTT
CDR3 protein: CASSRDRGNSPLHF

D gene: NA
V gene: TRBV7-8
clone size: few
J gene: TRBJ1-1
CDR3 length: 14
CDR3 DNA: TGTGCCAGCAGCTTGCAGGGAGGAGGGACTGAAGCTTTCTTT
CDR3 protein: CASSLQGGGTEAFF